This TCR beta chain was identified in a study of T cells in Graves' hyperthyroidism and ophthalmopathy. There were TCR beta CDR3 regions amplified from RNA transcripts. First-round RT-PCR with HTBI primers amplified the TCR CDR3 region. TCRdb itself ran the multiplex PCR reads through MiXCR, one entry per CDR3 protein. Here the sample spans some 460,000 distinct CDR3 sequences, 15% to 19% being singletons. Study findings and constraints: From stable hyperthyroidism, ophthalmopathy was set apart by a 13 V-J model. Most clonotypes expanded in the thyroid (above 0.001) were also present in blood.

At least ten counts were recorded for this clonotype. What it recognizes is unknown. Looked up from germline, CDR1 is SQVTM and CDR2 is ANQGSEA. The CDR3 contains 13 residues. Trimming pared 6 bases from V and 4 bases from J, leaving 12 bases between. The study enrolled patients aged 18 to 65 with newly diagnosed hyperthyroidism of under 2 months' duration. Orbital computed tomography and thyroid ultrasound, together with serum TRAb and thyroxine and clinical symptoms, were used for diagnoses. The J gene is TRBJ2-2, the V gene TRBV29-1; no reliable D call. The receptor's source is a woman under 30 with Graves' hyperthyroidism. Sequencing was carried out using blood. For the CDR3, the DNA is TGCAGCGTAGACCACCTATCCACCGGGGAGCTGTTTTTT. Translation gives CSVDHLSTGELFF.